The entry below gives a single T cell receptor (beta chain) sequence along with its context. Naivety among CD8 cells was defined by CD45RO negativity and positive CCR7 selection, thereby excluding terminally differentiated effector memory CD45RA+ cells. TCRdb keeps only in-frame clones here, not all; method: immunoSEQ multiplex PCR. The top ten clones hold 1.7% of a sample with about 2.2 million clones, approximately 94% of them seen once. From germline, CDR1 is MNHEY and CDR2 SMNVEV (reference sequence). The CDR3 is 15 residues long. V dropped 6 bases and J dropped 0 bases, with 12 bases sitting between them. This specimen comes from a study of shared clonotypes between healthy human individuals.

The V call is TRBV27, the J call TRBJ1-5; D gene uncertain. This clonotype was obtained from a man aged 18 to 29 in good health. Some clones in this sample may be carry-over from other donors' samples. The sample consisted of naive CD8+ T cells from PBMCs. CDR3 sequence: CASSAVSYSNQPQHF. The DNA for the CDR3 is TGTGCCAGCAGCGCCGTTTCGTATAGCAATCAGCCCCAGCATTTT.